Listed below are T cell receptor beta chains from one sample, sequenced in a study of blood T cell repertoires in COVID-19. The method was immunoSEQ multiplex PCR; TCRdb's version includes in-frame clones alone and lacks a portion of them. Among over 200,000 clones listed, about 94% were seen once. The sequenced sample consisted of peripheral blood. The receptors shown here come from a man in his 60s with COVID-19, enrolled during active disease. CDR3s leave out the opening cysteine and the closing phenylalanine or tryptophan. Each record gives: V gene, CDR3 protein.

TRBV29-1 | SVVNSGITDTQY
TRBV5-8 | ASSFGTSVVNEQF
TRBV9 | ASSVAAPGYEQY
TRBV15 | ATSKETGEVSEKLF
TRBV12-3/TRBV12-4 | ASSKGGSDTIY
TRBV3-1/TRBV3-2 | ASSLRTGDGEGYT
TRBV7-9 | ASTPPGGTDTQY
TRBV11-2 | ASRQGSYGYT
TRBV7-8 | ASSLGRLGGQGVKMDQPQH
TRBV27 | ASRGGWGGADEQF
TRBV7-6 | ASSLVGRTGELF
TRBV5-4 | ASSLGGTVSGANVLT
TRBV6-2/TRBV6-3 | ASSYYRDRGDSGANVLT
TRBV9 | ASSVGPGGNQPQH
TRBV9 | ASSILDQGAAEQY
TRBV5-1 | ASGETGKRTEAF
TRBV11-3 | ASSKGWAGGTADTQY
TRBV10-3 | AISESLAGNYEQY
TRBV28 | ASSWNRQVQY
TRBV11-2 | ASSLPGASPLH
TRBV15 | ATSRVTGGNTEAF
TRBV10-3 | AISESTGEVTGELF
TRBV29-1 | SVEPQGASLGYT
TRBV25-1 | ASSVDRGLSNEKLF
TRBV27 | ASSPIARLSYEQY
TRBV29-1 | SVATSGSWGNEQF
TRBV30 | AWSRGEWNTEAF
TRBV6-5 | ASSYARGNTGELF
TRBV5-1 | ASSPGRGRNTEAF
TRBV12-5 | ASGSGGSYEQY
TRBV7-7 | ASSPSPGLIYEQY
TRBV9 | ASSVGRTSGSSPLH
TRBV3-1/TRBV3-2 | ASRTSGGTEAF
TRBV5-1 | ASSSLTEVAGANVLT
TRBV4-2 | ASSPRLARVTDTQY
TRBV2 | ASSEAGTGALNEQF
TRBV15 | ATSREGRSYGYT
TRBV19 | ASSPGQRTNQPQH
TRBV9 | ASSAGGAASSGNTIY
TRBV29-1 | SVDDTNYGYT
TRBV20-1 | SASGGQTANYGYT
TRBV19 | ASSILAVSSYNEQF
TRBV3-1/TRBV3-2 | ASSQETRGNTIY
TRBV7-9 | ASSSRDRRLYEQY
TRBV7-3 | ASSLESGIQY
TRBV15 | ATSPTGGDVYGYT
TRBV27 | ASSWSRTGNGYT
TRBV28 | ASSSSGVQETQY
TRBV7-9 | ASTSLKPGQGSSYEQY
TRBV5-1 | ASSLGPSDNEQF
TRBV5-1 | ASSLGLAGGSTDTQY
TRBV28 | ASGGVYLDSPLH
TRBV5-4 | ASSLTTTYEQY